These T cell receptor beta chains were read from a single sample in a study of cytomegalovirus exposure and HLA in healthy donors. Libraries were prepared by immunoSEQ multiplex PCR; TCRdb keeps only in-frame clonotypes and omits some of them. The data contain some 110,000 clones, about 91% of them singletons. Sequenced material: PBMCs. Receptors originate from a man between 18 and 29 years old in good health and CMV-seronegative. Each CDR3 is given with its conserved first and last residue. Each record gives: clone size, V gene, D gene, J gene, CDR3 protein, CDR3 DNA. D genes are given only for firm matches. A row's size may be missing; if present it is once, few, many or a size class.

.,TRBV28,.,TRBJ2-3,CASSLNRRTDTQYF,TGTGCCAGCAGTTTGAACAGACGCACAGATACGCAGTATTTT
once,TRBV18,.,TRBJ2-3,CASSPIRRDFISDTQYF,TGTGCCAGCTCACCTATTAGACGGGATTTCATTTCAGATACGCAGTATTTT
.,TRBV7-2,.,TRBJ2-6,CASSFLGASGANVLTF,TGTGCCAGCAGCTTTTTGGGGGCATCTGGGGCCAACGTCCTGACTTTC
.,TRBV28,.,TRBJ1-5,CASSPDFPQPQHF,TGTGCCAGCAGCCCAGACTTCCCCCAGCCCCAGCATTTT
once,TRBV6-5,TRBD1,TRBJ2-7,CASSYDREIGYEQYF,TGTGCCAGCAGTTACGACAGGGAAATCGGCTACGAGCAGTACTTC
few,TRBV6-4,TRBD2,TRBJ2-3,CASSVAGGTDTQYF,TGTGCCAGCAGTGTAGCGGGGGGCACAGATACGCAGTATTTT
once,TRBV4-1,.,TRBJ1-1,CASSQEEAGTEAFF,TGCGCCAGCAGCCAAGAAGAGGCGGGGACTGAAGCTTTCTTT
.,TRBV2,.,TRBJ2-7,CASSLETRYEQYF,TGTGCCAGCAGTCTTGAAACGCGGTACGAGCAGTACTTC
.,TRBV11-3,.,TRBJ2-3,CASSFEGADTQYF,TGTGCCAGCAGCTTCGAGGGGGCAGATACGCAGTATTTT
.,TRBV29-1,.,TRBJ2-1,CSVEPTGQATYNEQFF,TGCAGCGTTGAACCGACAGGTCAAGCGACCTACAATGAGCAGTTCTTC
.,TRBV27,TRBD1,TRBJ2-1,CASSAGQGEQFF,TGTGCCAGCAGTGCGGGACAGGGTGAGCAGTTCTTC
.,TRBV5-1,.,TRBJ2-7,CASSRSQAGNYEQYF,TGCGCCAGCAGCCGCTCTCAGGCGGGAAACTACGAGCAGTACTTC
.,TRBV9,TRBD2,TRBJ2-5,CASSVGWGLAGITDQETQYF,TGTGCCAGCAGCGTAGGGTGGGGACTAGCGGGAATAACAGACCAAGAGACCCAGTACTTC
.,TRBV9,.,TRBJ2-5,CASSVRQDQETQYF,TGTGCCAGCAGCGTACGGCAGGACCAAGAGACCCAGTACTTC
.,TRBV28,TRBD1,TRBJ1-2,CASREGAIVYGYTF,TGTGCCAGCAGAGAGGGGGCGATCGTCTATGGCTACACCTTC
.,TRBV2,TRBD2,TRBJ2-1,CASSEVASGTLDSYNEQFF,TGTGCCAGCAGTGAAGTGGCTAGCGGGACTCTTGACTCCTACAATGAGCAGTTCTTC
once,TRBV7-2,.,TRBJ1-1,CASSVQGNTEAFF,TGTGCCAGCAGCGTACAGGGGAACACTGAAGCTTTCTTT
.,TRBV14,.,TRBJ2-7,CASSQQGHEQYF,TGTGCCAGCAGCCAACAGGGGCACGAGCAGTACTTC
.,TRBV28,TRBD1,TRBJ2-5,CASTWGRGRFETQYF,TGTGCCAGCACCTGGGGCAGGGGGCGCTTTGAGACCCAGTACTTC
.,TRBV29-1,.,TRBJ1-4,CSVTGGTTNEKLFF,TGCAGCGTGACCGGGGGGACAACTAATGAAAAACTGTTTTTT
.,TRBV5-1,.,TRBJ2-1,CASSLRTEPYNEQFF,TGCGCCAGCAGCTTGAGGACTGAGCCCTACAATGAGCAGTTCTTC
once,TRBV2,.,TRBJ2-2,CASIERLAPTGELFF,TGTGCCAGCATCGAGCGCCTTGCCCCAACCGGGGAGCTGTTTTTT
.,TRBV5-1,TRBD2,TRBJ2-7,CASSLASGNEQYF,TGCGCCAGCAGCTTGGCTAGCGGGAACGAGCAGTACTTC
.,TRBV11-3,.,TRBJ2-5,CASSYATTSPGETQYF,TGTGCCAGCAGCTACGCCACGACTAGTCCGGGGGAGACCCAGTACTTC
.,TRBV4-1,.,TRBJ2-5,CASSQVSGRETQYF,TGCGCCAGCAGCCAAGTTTCAGGGAGGGAGACCCAGTACTTC
.,TRBV27,TRBD1,TRBJ1-1,CASSFSRQGSTEAFF,TGTGCCAGCAGTTTCTCCCGACAGGGATCCACTGAAGCTTTCTTT
.,TRBV7-2,.,TRBJ1-6,CASSLETGGHNSPLHF,TGTGCCAGCAGCTTAGAAACCGGTGGTCATAATTCACCCCTCCACTTT
.,TRBV11-3,TRBD1,TRBJ2-1,CASSPGGGKAVNEQFF,TGTGCCAGCAGCCCAGGGGGCGGGAAGGCGGTCAATGAGCAGTTCTTC
.,TRBV11-3,TRBD2,TRBJ2-5,CASSRTSGIGETQYF,TGTGCCAGCAGCCGAACTAGCGGGATTGGAGAGACCCAGTACTTC
.,TRBV10-3,TRBD1,TRBJ2-7,CAAAQPGQAAEQYF,TGTGCCGCCGCTCAACCTGGACAGGCAGCCGAGCAGTACTTC
few,TRBV5-8,TRBD1,TRBJ1-2,CASSVDRASGYTF,TGTGCCAGCAGCGTGGACAGGGCGAGCGGCTACACCTTC
.,TRBV25-1,.,TRBJ2-2,CASKDRNTGELFF,TGTGCCAGCAAAGACAGAAACACCGGGGAGCTGTTTTTT
.,TRBV5-4,.,TRBJ1-1,CASSSRVRVANTEAFF,TGTGCCAGCAGCTCTAGGGTCAGGGTGGCGAACACTGAAGCTTTCTTT
.,TRBV27,TRBD1,TRBJ1-2,CASSLSFPGTGAVYGYTF,TGTGCCAGCAGTTTATCGTTTCCCGGGACAGGGGCGGTGTATGGCTACACCTTC
once,TRBV7-2,.,TRBJ1-1,CASSLARGWGTEAFF,TGTGCCAGCAGCCTCGCTAGGGGATGGGGCACTGAAGCTTTCTTT
once,TRBV19,.,TRBJ1-2,CASSTPLTGGNYGYTF,TGTGCCAGTAGCACCCCATTGACAGGTGGCAACTATGGCTACACCTTC